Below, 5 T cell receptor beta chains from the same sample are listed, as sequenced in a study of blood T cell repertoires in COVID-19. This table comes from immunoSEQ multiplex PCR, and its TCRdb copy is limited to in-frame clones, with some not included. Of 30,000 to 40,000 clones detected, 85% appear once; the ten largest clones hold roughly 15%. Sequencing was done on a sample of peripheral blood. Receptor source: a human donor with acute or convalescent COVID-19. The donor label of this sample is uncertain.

This chain's CDR3 is CAISVTDMNTEAFF. The CDR3 nucleotides read TGTGCCATCAGTGTAACAGACATGAACACTGAAGCTTTCTTT. This chain connects TRBV10-3 to TRBJ1-1; no clear D gene. CDR3 size: 14 residues. Trimming left V 4 bases short and J 0 bases short, with 9 bases between. Germline V lookup: CDR1 ENHRY, CDR2 SYGVKD.

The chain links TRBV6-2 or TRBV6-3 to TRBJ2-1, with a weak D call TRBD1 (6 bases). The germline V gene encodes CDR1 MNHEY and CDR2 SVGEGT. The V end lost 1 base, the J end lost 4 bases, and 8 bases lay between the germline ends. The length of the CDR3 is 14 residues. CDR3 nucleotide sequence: TGTGCCAGCAGTTACTTGACAGGATACAATGAGCAGTTCTTC. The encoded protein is CASSYLTGYNEQFF.

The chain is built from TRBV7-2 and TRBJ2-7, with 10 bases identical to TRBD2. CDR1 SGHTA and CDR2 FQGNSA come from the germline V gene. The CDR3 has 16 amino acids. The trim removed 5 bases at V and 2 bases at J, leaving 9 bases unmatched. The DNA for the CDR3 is TGTGCCAGCAGCCTAACTAGCGGGGCCTTTGCCTACGAGCAGTACTTC. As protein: CASSLTSGAFAYEQYF.

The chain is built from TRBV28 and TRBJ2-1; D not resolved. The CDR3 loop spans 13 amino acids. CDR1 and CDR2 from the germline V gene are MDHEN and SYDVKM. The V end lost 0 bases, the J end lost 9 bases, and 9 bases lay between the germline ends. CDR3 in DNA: TGTGCCAGCAGTTTATGGCAGTCCCGTGAGCAGTTCTTC. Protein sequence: CASSLWQSREQFF.

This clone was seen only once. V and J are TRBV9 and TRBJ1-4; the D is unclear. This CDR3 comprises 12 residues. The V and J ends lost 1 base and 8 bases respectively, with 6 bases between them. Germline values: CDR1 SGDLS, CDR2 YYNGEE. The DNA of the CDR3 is TGTGCCAGCAGCGTAAAGAGGGAAAAACTGTTTTTT. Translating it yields CASSVKREKLFF.